One and the same sample provided the 17 T cell receptor beta chains below, sequenced in a study of T-cell memory formation after mild COVID-19. TCRdb fed the 5' RACE reads into MiXCR, producing one record per CDR3 protein. The repertoire holds 100,000 to 150,000 distinct CDR3 sequences, with roughly 6% as singletons. The specimen sequenced was PBMCs or a T cell subset sorted from them (not recorded which). The receptor set was obtained from an adult woman who had mild COVID-19 (a few samples of this study predate the infection). Cell type and time point are not known.

As DNA, the CDR3 is TGTGCCAGCAGCGCCCAGGGAGGGGAGACCCAGTACTTC. This translates into CASSAQGGETQYF. J is TRBJ2-5 and V is TRBV27; 7 positions match TRBD2. CDR1 MNHEY and CDR2 SMNVEV come from the germline V gene (reference sequence). The J segment lost 5 bases and the V segment lost 6 bases, leaving 6 bases of the junction unmatched. This CDR3 comprises 13 residues.

This clonotype showed up many times. This chain uses TRBV5-1 with TRBJ2-1, with 10 bases lining up with TRBD2. Per germline, CDR1 SGHRS and CDR2 YFSETQ. CDR3 length: 15 amino acids. The V gene end was trimmed by 1 base and the J gene end by 8 bases; junction bases not matched to a gene: 6. CDR3 nucleotides: TGCGCCAGCAGCTTGAGCCCTAGCGGGGGCTATGAGCAGTTCTTC. This encodes CASSLSPSGGYEQFF.

V gene TRBV29-1 combines with J gene TRBJ2-3, with D possibly being TRBD2 (8 bases). With 6 bases removed from V and 2 bases from J, the gap between germline ends came to 24 bases. The V gene's germline CDR1 is SQVTM and CDR2 ANQGSEA. The CDR3 length is 17 residues. CDR3: CSVSHAGGQLITDTQYF. CDR3 nucleotides: TGCAGCGTATCACATGCGGGGGGACAGCTAATCACAGATACGCAGTATTTT.

The sample holds a few counts of this clonotype. This chain connects TRBV2 to TRBJ1-4; 7 nucleotides match TRBD1. The germline CDR1 and CDR2 sequences are SNHLY and FYNNEI. CDR3 length: 15 residues. V lost 6 bases to trimming and J lost 8 bases; unmatched junction nucleotides: 12. CDR3 region: CASRGTGAREEKLFF. CDR3 nucleotides: TGTGCCAGCAGGGGTACAGGGGCCCGGGAAGAAAAACTGTTTTTT.

This clonotype was recorded at least ten times. The chain carries TRBV4-2 and TRBJ2-1; D assignment may be TRBD1 or TRBD2 (5 bases each). CDR1 is LGHNA, CDR2 YNFKEQ, per germline. Between the trimmed V and J ends, which lost 4 bases and 4 bases, there was a span of 14 bases. CDR3 length equals 15 residues. The CDR3 nucleotides are TGTGCCAGCAGCCTCAGACGGGGCAAATACAATGAGCAGTTCTTC. As protein: CASSLRRGKYNEQFF.

This clonotype showed up just a few times. The chain combines TRBV7-8 with TRBJ2-1, with D maybe TRBD2 (6 bases). The CDR3 runs 14 residues. V shed 6 bases and J shed 8 bases, with 17 bases lying between them. CDR1 is SGHVS, CDR2 FQNEAQ, per germline. As DNA, the CDR3 is TGTGCCAGCAGTAGACTAGGGCCCGGGGATGAGCAGTTCTTC. Protein product: CASSRLGPGDEQFF.

This clonotype has only a few counts. CDR3 region: CASSYSGRSYTDTQYF. The CDR3 DNA follows: TGTGCCAGCAGTTACTCCGGGAGGAGCTACACAGATACGCAGTATTTT. The rearrangement links TRBV6-5 to TRBJ2-3; TRBD2 matches 7 bases. Trimming removed 0 bases from V and 2 bases from J; junction bases left unmatched: 5. The CDR3 sequence is 16 residues long. The V gene's germline CDR1 is MNHEY and CDR2 SVGAGI.

This clonotype was detected only a few times. The rearrangement links TRBV5-1 to TRBJ2-3; D gene ambiguous. The V gene's germline CDR1 is SGHRS and CDR2 YFSETQ. The V gene lost 7 bases and the J gene lost 2 bases, with 11 bases spanning the gap. There are 13 residues in the CDR3. CDR3 region: CASRRSFTDTQYF. In DNA, the CDR3 is TGCGCCAGCCGGCGGTCTTTCACAGATACGCAGTATTTT.

This clonotype was observed many times. J is TRBJ2-3 and V is TRBV12-3 or TRBV12-4, with D possibly TRBD1 on 6 matching bases. CDR3 length: 15 amino acids. V lost 6 bases and J 6 bases, leaving 19 bases between the germline ends. The DNA of the CDR3 is TGTGCCAGCAGCCCAGCGGACCCCCAGGGGGATACGCAGTATTTT. This encodes CASSPADPQGDTQYF.

There are a few counts of this clonotype. Here the CDR3 reads CASSEALVGGANTGELFF. Here the CDR3 DNA reads TGTGCCAGCAGTGAAGCGTTGGTAGGGGGTGCGAACACCGGGGAGCTGTTTTTT. The genes are TRBV6-1 and TRBJ2-2; possible D gene TRBD1, 6 bases. CDR3 length: 18 amino acids. The V and J ends lost 0 bases and 0 bases respectively, with 14 bases between them. Germline CDR1 MNHNS, CDR2 SASEGT.

In its sample, this clonotype was seen a few times. The chain combines TRBV20-1 with TRBJ1-5, with TRBD1 as a possible D gene (6 bases). The germline gives CDR1 DFQATT, CDR2 SNEGSKA (reference sequence). Trimming took 1 base from V and 9 from J, leaving 10 bases between them. CDR3 size: 12 residues. In DNA, the CDR3 is TGCAGTGCTAGAGGGGACACGAGGCCCCAGCATTTT. Translated, it gives CSARGDTRPQHF.

The V gene is TRBV7-9, the J gene TRBJ2-1, with D possibly TRBD2 on 6 matching bases. Germline CDR1 and CDR2: SEHNR and FQNEAQ (reference sequence). The CDR3 is 17 amino acids. V was shortened by 5 bases and J by 7 bases, with 24 bases between the two germline ends. CDR3 residues: CASSRRAGQVLVNEQFF. The CDR3 DNA sequence: TGTGCCAGCAGCCGGAGGGCGGGTCAGGTTTTGGTTAATGAGCAGTTCTTC.

This sequence joins TRBV3-1 and TRBJ2-2; D is perhaps TRBD1 (5 bases). The CDR3 contains 16 residues. Germline loops: CDR1 LGHDT, CDR2 YNNKEL (reference sequence). The V and J ends lost 3 bases and 2 bases respectively, with 13 bases between them. As DNA, the CDR3 is TGTGCCAGCAGCCAGTACAGGACCCTCAACACCGGGGAGCTGTTTTTT. It encodes CASSQYRTLNTGELFF. Supplemented by reference TRBV3-1 and TRBJ2-2, the full variable domain reads DTAVSQTPKYLVTQMGNDKSIKCEQNLGHDTMYWYKQDSKKFLKIMFSYNNKELIINETVPNRFSPKSPDKAHLNLHINSLELGDSAVYFCASSQYRTLNTGELFFGEGSRLTVL.

This clonotype has at least ten counts. This chain links TRBV6-6 with TRBJ2-5, with D unclear. The germline V gene encodes CDR1 MNHNY and CDR2 SVGAGI (reference sequence). The V end was cut by 2 bases, the J end by 5 bases, with 6 bases between. This CDR3 is built from 12 residues. As DNA, the CDR3 is TGTGCCAGCAGTTACCCGACCGAGACCCAGTACTTC. This gives the protein CASSYPTETQYF.

This clonotype has at least ten counts. The V gene is TRBV28, the J gene TRBJ1-1; TRBD1 aligns across 7 bases. Germline V gene sequence: CDR1 MDHEN, CDR2 SYDVKM. The CDR3 has 13 residues. The trim removed 4 bases at V and 4 bases at J, leaving 3 bases unmatched. The CDR3 DNA is TGTGCCAGCAGTTCTCAGGGGGTCACTGAAGCTTTCTTT. This gives the protein CASSSQGVTEAFF.

The genes are TRBV21-1 and TRBJ2-1; the table names TRBD2, a call not compared with the DNA. TRBV21-1 is termed a pseudogene. The CDR3 sequence is 15 residues long. CDR3: CASSLIRDFYNEQFF. CDR3 nucleotide sequence: TGTGCCAGCAGCCTAATCCGGGACTTTTACAATGAGCAGTTCTTC.

This clonotype was seen more than once but under ten times. CDR3 nucleotides: TGTGCCATCAGTGAGTGGACTAGCGGGAGGCCAGGGGAGACCCAGTACTTC. Translated, it gives CAISEWTSGRPGETQYF. The V and J genes are TRBV10-3 and TRBJ2-5, with 14 positions matching TRBD2. The junction had 6 bases not matched to a gene; V was cut back by 1 base and J by 5 bases. Looked up from germline, CDR1 is ENHRY and CDR2 is SYGVKD. The CDR3 sequence is 17 residues long.